The clone carrying this TCR beta chain was counted a few times. The antigen is unknown. The PCR was carried out with 60 Vbeta primers and 13 Jbeta primers. This table comes from immunoSEQ multiplex PCR, and its TCRdb copy is limited to in-frame clones, with some not included. This table has about 150,000 clones, 80% to 90% appearing once. This sample was included in a study of cytomegalovirus exposure and HLA in healthy donors. Between the trimmed V and J ends, which lost 2 bases and 1 base, there was a span of 15 bases. Germline lookup yields CDR1 KGHSH and CDR2 LQKENI. CDR3 length: 18 residues. General study results and limits: Reports indicate that TCR beta sequences accurately predicted the HLA-A and HLA-B alleles of most subjects. Generally TCR sequences proved uncommon, though certain public TCRs appeared in numerous donors. For TCR beta chains, V- and J-gene trimming was later linked to a missense DCLRE1C variant.

As for the donors, each was a healthy bone marrow donor. This TCR came from a woman aged 30 to 39 in good health and CMV-seronegative. The V gene is TRBV18, the J gene TRBJ2-6; D remains ambiguous. The sequenced sample consisted of PBMCs. CDR3 in DNA: TGTGCCAGCTCACCAATCGGCGGAGCACTGTCTGGGGCCAACGTCCTGACTTTC. The encoded protein is CASSPIGGALSGANVLTF. The full variable domain, completed using reference TRBV18 and TRBJ2-6, is NAGVMQNPRHLVRRRGQEARLRCSPMKGHSHVYWYRQLPEEGLKFMVYLQKENIIDESGMPKERFSAEFPKEGPSILRIQQVVRGDSAAYFCASSPIGGALSGANVLTFGAGSRLTVL.